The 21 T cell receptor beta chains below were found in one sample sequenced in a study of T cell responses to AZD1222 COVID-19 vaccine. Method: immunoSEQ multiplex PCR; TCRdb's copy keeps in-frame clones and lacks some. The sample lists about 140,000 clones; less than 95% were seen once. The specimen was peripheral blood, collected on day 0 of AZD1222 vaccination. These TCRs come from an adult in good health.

Written as DNA, the CDR3 is TGCAGCGCGAGGGGGTTGGCAGATACGCAGTATTTT. It is translated as CSARGLADTQYF. V and J are TRBV29-1 and TRBJ2-3; D is perhaps TRBD1 (6 bases). The CDR3 loop spans 12 amino acids. Trimming left V 7 bases short and J 4 bases short, with 12 bases between. Germline V gene lookup returns CDR1 SQVTM and CDR2 ANQGSEA.

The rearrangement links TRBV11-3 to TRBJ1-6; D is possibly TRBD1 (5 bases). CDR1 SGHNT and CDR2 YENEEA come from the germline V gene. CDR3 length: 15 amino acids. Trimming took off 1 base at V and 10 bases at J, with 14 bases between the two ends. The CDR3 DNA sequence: TGTGCCAGCAGCTTAGGCCCGGGGGAAGGGTCACCCCTCCACTTT. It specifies CASSLGPGEGSPLHF. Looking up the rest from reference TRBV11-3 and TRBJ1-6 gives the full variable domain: EAGVVQSPRYKIIEKKQPVAFWCNPISGHNTLYWYLQNLGQGPELLIRYENEEAVDDSQLPKDRFSAERLKGVDSTLKIQPAELGDSAVYLCASSLGPGEGSPLHFGNGTRLTVT.

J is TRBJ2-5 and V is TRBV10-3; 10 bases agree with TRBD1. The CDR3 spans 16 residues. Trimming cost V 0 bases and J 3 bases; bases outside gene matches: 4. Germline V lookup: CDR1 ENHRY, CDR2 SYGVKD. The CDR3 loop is CAISESTGTGEETQYF. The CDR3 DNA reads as TGTGCCATCAGTGAGTCCACCGGGACAGGGGAAGAGACCCAGTACTTC.

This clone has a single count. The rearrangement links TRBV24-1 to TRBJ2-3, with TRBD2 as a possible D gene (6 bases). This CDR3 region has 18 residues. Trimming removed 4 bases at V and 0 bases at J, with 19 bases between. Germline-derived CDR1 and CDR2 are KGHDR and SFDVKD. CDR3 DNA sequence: TGTGCCACCAGTGACCGGAACGGTCCGGGGACTAGCACAGATACGCAGTATTTT. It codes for CATSDRNGPGTSTDTQYF.

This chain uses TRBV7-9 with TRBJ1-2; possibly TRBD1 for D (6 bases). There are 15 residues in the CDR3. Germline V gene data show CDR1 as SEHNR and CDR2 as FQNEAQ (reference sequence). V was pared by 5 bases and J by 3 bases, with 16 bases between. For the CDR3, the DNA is TGTGCCAGCAGCCCCGGGGGCGATGCTGACTATGGCTACACCTTC. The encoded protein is CASSPGGDADYGYTF. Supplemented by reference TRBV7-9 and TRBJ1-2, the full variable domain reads DTGVSQNPRHKITKRGQNVTFRCDPISEHNRLYWYRQTLGQGPEFLTYFQNEAQLEKSRLLSDRFSAERPKGSFSTLEIQRTEQGDSAMYLCASSPGGDADYGYTFGSGTRLTVV.

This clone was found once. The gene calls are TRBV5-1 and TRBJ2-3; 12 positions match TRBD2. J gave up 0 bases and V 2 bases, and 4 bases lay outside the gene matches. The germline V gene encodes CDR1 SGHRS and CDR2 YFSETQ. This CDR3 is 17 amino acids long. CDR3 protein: CASSFELAGGSTDTQYF. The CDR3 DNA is TGCGCCAGCAGCTTCGAACTAGCGGGGGGTAGCACAGATACGCAGTATTTT.

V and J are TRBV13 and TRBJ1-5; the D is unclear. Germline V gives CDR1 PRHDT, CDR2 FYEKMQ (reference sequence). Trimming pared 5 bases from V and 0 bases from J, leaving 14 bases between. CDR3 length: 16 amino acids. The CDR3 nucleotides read TGTGCCAGCAGCCTGACGGGAATTTATAGCAATCAGCCCCAGCATTTT. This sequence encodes CASSLTGIYSNQPQHF.

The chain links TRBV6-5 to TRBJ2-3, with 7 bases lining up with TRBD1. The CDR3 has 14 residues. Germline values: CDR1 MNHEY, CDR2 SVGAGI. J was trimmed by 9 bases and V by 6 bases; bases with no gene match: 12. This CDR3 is CASSPGTASVTQYF. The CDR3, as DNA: TGTGCCAGCAGCCCCGGGACAGCTTCTGTCACGCAGTATTTT.

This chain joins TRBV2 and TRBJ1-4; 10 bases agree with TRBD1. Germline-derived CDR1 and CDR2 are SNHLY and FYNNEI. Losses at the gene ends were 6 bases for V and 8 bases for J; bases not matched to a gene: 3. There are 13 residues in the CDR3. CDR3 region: CASRWTGGEKLFF. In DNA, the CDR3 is TGTGCCAGCAGGTGGACAGGGGGGGAAAAACTGTTTTTT. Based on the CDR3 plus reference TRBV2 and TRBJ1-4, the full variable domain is EPEVTQTPSHQVTQMGQEVILRCVPISNHLYFYWYRQILGQKVEFLVSFYNNEISEKSEIFDDQFSVERPDGSNFTLKIRSTKLEDSAMYFCASRWTGGEKLFFGSGTQLSVL.

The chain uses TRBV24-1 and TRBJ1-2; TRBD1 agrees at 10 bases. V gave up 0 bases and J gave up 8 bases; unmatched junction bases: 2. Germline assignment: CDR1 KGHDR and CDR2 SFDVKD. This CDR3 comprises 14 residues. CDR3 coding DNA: TGTGCCACCAGTGATTTGGGGACAGGGGACGGCTACACCTTC. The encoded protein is CATSDLGTGDGYTF.

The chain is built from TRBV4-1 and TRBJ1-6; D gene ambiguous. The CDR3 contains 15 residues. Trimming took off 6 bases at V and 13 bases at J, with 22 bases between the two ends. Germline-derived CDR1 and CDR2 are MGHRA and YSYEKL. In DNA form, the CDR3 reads TGCGCCAGCAGACACGATAGTCCGACATGGGCGCCCCTCCACTTT. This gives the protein CASRHDSPTWAPLHF.

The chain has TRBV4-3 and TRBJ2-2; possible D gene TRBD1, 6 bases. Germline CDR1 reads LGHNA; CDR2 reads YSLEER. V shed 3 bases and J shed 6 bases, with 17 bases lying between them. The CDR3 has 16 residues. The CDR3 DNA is TGCGCCAGCAGCCACGAACCTACAGGGTTCTCCGGGGAGCTGTTTTTT. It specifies CASSHEPTGFSGELFF.

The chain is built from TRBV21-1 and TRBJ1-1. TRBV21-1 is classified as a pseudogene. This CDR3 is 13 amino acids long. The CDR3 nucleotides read TGTGCCAGCAGGACGAGGGGAAGCGCTGAAGCTTTCTTT. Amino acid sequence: CASRTRGSAEAFF.

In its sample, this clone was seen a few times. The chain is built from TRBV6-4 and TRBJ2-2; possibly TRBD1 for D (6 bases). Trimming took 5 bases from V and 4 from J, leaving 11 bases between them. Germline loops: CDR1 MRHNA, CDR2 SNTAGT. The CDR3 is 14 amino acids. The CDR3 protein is CASSPDSSTGELFF. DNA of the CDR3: TGTGCCAGCAGTCCGGACAGTTCCACCGGGGAGCTGTTTTTT.

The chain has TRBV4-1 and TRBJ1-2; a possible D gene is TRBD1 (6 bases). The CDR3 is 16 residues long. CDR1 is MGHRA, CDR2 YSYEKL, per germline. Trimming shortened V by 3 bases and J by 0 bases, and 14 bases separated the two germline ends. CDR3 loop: CASSQPTGDPNYGYTF. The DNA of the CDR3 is TGCGCCAGCAGCCAGCCGACAGGAGATCCTAACTATGGCTACACCTTC.

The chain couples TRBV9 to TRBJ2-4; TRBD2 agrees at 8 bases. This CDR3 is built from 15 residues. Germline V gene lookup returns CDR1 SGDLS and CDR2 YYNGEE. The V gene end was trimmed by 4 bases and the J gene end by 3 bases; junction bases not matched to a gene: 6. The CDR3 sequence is CASSIGTSFKNIQYF. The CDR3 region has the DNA TGTGCCAGCAGCATCGGGACTAGTTTCAAAAACATTCAGTACTTC.

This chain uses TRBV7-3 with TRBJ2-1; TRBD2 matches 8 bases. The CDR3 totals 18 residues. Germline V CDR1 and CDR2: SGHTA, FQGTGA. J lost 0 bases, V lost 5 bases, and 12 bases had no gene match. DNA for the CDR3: TGTGCCAGCAGCCCCTCTCCTCCCCGGGGGGGCTCCTACAATGAGCAGTTCTTC. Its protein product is CASSPSPPRGGSYNEQFF. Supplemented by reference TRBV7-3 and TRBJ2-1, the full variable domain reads GAGVSQTPSNKVTEKGKYVELRCDPISGHTALYWYRQSLGQGPEFLIYFQGTGAADDSGLPNDRFFAVRPEGSVSTLKIQRTERGDSAVYLCASSPSPPRGGSYNEQFFGPGTRLTVL.

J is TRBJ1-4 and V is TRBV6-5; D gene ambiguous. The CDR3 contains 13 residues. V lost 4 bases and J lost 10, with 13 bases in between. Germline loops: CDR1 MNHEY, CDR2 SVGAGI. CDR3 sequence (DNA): TGTGCCAGCAGTTTAAGCCCTGGGGTAAAACTGTTTTTT. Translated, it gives CASSLSPGVKLFF.

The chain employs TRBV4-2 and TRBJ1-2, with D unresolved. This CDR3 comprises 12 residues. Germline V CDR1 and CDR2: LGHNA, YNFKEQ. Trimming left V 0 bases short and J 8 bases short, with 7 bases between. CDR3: CASSQDGSGYTF. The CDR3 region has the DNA TGTGCCAGCAGCCAAGATGGGAGCGGCTACACCTTC.

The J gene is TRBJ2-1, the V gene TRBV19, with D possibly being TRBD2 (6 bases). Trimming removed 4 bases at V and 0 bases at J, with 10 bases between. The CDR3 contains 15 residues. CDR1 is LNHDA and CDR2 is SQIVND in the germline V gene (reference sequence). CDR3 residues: CASSSLDYSYNEQFF. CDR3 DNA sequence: TGTGCCAGTAGTAGCCTGGACTACTCCTACAATGAGCAGTTCTTC.

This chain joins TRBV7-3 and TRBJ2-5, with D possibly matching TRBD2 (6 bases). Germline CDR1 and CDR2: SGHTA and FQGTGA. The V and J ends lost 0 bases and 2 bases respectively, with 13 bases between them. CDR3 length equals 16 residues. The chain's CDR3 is CASSLTAGWGQETQYF. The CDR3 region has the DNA TGTGCCAGCAGCTTAACGGCGGGGTGGGGACAAGAGACCCAGTACTTC.